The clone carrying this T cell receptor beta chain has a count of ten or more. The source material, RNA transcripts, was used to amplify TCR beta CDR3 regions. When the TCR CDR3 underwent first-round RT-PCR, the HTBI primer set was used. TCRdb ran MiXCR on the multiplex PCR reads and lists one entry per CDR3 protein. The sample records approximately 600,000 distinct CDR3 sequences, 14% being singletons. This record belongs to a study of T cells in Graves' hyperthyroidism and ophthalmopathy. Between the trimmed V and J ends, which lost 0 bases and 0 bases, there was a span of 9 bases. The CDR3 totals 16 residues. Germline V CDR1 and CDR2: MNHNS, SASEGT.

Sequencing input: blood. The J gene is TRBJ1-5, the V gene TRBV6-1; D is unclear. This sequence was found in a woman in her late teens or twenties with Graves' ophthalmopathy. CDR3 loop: CASSEASSYSNQPQHF. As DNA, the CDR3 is TGTGCCAGCAGTGAAGCGTCCAGCTATAGCAATCAGCCCCAGCATTTT.